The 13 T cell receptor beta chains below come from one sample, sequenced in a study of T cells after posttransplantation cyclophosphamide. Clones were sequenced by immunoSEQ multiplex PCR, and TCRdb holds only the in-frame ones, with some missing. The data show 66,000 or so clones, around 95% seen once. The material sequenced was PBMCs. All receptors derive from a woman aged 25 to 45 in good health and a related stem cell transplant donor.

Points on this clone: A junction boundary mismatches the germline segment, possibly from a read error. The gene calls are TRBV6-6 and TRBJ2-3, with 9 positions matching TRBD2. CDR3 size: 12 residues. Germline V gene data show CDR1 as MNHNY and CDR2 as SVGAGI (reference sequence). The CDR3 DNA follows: TGTGCCAGCAGTTCCACGGGACTAGCAGTGGGTTTT. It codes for CASSSTGLAVGF.

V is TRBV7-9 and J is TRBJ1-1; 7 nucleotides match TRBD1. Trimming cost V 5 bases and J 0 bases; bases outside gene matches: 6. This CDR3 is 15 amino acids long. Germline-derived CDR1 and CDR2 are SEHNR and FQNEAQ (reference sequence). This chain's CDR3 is CASSPRTGLNTEAFF. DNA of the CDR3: TGTGCCAGCAGCCCACGGACAGGACTGAACACTGAAGCTTTCTTT.

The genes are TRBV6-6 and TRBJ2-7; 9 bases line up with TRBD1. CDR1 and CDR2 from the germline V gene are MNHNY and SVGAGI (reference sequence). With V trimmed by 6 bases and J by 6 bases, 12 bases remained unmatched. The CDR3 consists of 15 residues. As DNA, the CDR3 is TGTGCCAGCAGCAAGCCTCCTGGACAGGGGTTCGAGCAGTACTTC. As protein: CASSKPPGQGFEQYF.

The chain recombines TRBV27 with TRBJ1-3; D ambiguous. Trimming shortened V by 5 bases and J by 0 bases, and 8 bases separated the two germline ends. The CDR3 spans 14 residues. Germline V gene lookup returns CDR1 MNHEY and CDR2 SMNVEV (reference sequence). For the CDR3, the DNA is TGTGCCAGCAGTGGTTCCGCCTCTGGAAACACCATATATTTT. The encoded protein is CASSGSASGNTIYF.

Here the CDR3 reads CASSSPSFGNEQFF. CDR3 nucleotide sequence: TGTGCCAGCAGCTCGCCTTCCTTCGGGAATGAGCAGTTCTTC. The V call is TRBV5-5, the J call TRBJ2-1; D call uncertain. Germline-derived CDR1 and CDR2 are SGHKS and YYEKEE (reference sequence). Trimming removed 3 bases at V and 7 bases at J, with 14 bases between. The CDR3 is made up of 14 amino acids.

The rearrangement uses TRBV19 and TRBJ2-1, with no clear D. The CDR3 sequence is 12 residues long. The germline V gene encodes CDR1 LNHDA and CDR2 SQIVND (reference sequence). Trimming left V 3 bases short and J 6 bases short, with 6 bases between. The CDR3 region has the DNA TGTGCCAGTAGTATGACGGGCAATGAGCAGTTCTTC. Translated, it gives CASSMTGNEQFF. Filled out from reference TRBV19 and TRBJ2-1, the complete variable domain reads DGGITQSPKYLFRKEGQNVTLSCEQNLNHDAMYWYRQDPGQGLRLIYYSQIVNDFQKGDIAEGYSVSREKKESFPLTVTSAQKNPTAFYLCASSMTGNEQFFGPGTRLTVL.

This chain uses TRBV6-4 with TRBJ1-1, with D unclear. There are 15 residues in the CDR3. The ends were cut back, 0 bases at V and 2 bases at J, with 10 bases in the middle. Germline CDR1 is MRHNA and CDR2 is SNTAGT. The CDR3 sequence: CASSDSSRGNTEAFF. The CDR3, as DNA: TGTGCCAGCAGTGACTCGAGCCGGGGAAACACTGAAGCTTTCTTT.

Written as DNA, the CDR3 is TGTGCCAGTAGTATTCGGACGGAAGCTAGCTATGGCTACACCTTC. Residues: CASSIRTEASYGYTF. The chain carries TRBV19 and TRBJ1-2; no clear D. This CDR3 region has 15 residues. CDR1 is LNHDA and CDR2 is SQIVND in the germline V gene (reference sequence). Deletions cut 3 bases from V and 4 bases from J, with 15 bases between.

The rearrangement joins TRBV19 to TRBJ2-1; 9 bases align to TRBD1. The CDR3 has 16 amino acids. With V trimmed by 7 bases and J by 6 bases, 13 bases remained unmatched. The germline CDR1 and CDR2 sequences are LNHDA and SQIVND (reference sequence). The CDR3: CASIGRQGVRSNEQFF. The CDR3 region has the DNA TGTGCCAGTATAGGAAGACAGGGGGTGCGGAGCAATGAGCAGTTCTTC. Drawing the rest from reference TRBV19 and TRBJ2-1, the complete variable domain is DGGITQSPKYLFRKEGQNVTLSCEQNLNHDAMYWYRQDPGQGLRLIYYSQIVNDFQKGDIAEGYSVSREKKESFPLTVTSAQKNPTAFYLCASIGRQGVRSNEQFFGPGTRLTVL.

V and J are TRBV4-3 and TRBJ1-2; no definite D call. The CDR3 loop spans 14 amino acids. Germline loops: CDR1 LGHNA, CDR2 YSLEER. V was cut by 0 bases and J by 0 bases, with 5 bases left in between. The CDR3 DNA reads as TGCGCCAGCAGCCAAGACAGGACTAACTATGGCTACACCTTC. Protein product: CASSQDRTNYGYTF.

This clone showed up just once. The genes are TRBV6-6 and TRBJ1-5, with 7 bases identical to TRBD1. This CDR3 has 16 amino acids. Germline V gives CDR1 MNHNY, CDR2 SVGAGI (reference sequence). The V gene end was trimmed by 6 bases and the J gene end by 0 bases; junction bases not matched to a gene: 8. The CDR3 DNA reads TGTGCCAGCAGGCCGACAGGGTCCTATAGCAATCAGCCCCAGCATTTT. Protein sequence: CASRPTGSYSNQPQHF.

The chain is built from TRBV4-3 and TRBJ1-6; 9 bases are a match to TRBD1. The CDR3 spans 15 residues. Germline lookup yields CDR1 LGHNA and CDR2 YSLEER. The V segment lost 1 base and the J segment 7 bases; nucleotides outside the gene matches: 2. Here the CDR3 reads CASSQVTGGNSPLHF. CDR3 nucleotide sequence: TGCGCCAGCAGCCAAGTTACAGGGGGCAATTCACCCCTCCACTTT.

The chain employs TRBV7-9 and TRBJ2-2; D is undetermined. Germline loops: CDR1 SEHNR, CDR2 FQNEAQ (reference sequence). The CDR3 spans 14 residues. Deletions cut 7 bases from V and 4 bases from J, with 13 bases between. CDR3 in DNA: TGTGCCAGCACCCGTCTCCAGTCCACCGGGGAGCTGTTTTTT. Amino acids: CASTRLQSTGELFF.